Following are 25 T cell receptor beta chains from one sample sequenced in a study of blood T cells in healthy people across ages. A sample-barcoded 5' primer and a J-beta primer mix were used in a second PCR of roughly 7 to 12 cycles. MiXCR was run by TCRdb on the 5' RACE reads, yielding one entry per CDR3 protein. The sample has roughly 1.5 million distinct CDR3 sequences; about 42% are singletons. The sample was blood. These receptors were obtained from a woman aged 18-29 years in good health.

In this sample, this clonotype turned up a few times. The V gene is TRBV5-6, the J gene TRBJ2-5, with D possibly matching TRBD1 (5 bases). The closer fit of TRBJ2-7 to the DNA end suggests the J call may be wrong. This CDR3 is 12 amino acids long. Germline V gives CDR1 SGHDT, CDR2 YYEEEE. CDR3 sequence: CASSIGVYEQYF. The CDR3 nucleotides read TGTGCCAGCAGCATAGGGGTGTACGAGCAGTACTTC.

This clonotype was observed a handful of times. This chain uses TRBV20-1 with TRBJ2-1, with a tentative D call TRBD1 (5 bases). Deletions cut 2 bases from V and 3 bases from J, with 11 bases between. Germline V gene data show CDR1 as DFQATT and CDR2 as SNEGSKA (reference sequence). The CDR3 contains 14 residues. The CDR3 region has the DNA TGCAGTGCTAGAACAGGAGAGCTCTACAATGAGCAGTTCTTC. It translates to CSARTGELYNEQFF.

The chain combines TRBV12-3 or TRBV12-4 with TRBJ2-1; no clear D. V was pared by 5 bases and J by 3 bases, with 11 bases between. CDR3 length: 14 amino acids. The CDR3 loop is CASSPAAIYNEQFF. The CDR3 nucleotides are TGTGCCAGCAGTCCGGCGGCGATCTACAATGAGCAGTTCTTC.

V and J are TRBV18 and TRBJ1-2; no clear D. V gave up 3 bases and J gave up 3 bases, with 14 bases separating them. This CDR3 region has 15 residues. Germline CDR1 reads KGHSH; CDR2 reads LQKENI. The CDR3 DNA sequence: TGTGCCAGCTCACCCAACGACGGGGATCACTATGGCTACACCTTC. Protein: CASSPNDGDHYGYTF.

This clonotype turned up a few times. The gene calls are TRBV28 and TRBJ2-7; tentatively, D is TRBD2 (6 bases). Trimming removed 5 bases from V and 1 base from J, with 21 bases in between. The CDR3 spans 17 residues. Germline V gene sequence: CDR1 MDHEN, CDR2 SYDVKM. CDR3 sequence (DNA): TGTGCCAGCAGTATCCTAGCGTTTAATGTTGGGTCCTACGAGCAGTACTTC. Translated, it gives CASSILAFNVGSYEQYF.

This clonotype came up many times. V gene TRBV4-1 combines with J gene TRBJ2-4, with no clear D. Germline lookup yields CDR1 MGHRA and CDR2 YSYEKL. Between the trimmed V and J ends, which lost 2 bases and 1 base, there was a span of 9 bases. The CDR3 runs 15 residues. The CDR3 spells CASSQLGLAKNIQYF. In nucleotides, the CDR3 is TGCGCCAGCAGCCAATTAGGGTTGGCCAAAAACATTCAGTACTTC.

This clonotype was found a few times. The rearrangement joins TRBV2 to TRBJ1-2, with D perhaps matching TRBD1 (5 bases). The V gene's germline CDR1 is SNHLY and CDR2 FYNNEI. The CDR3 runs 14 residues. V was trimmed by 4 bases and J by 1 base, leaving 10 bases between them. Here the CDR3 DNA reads TGTGCCAGCAGTGCGGGCAGGGTTAACTATGGCTACACCTTC. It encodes CASSAGRVNYGYTF.

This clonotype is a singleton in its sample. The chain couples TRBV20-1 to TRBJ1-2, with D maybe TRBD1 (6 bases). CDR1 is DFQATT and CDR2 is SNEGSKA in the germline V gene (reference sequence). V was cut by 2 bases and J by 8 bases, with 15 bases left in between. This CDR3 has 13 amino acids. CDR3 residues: CSARSGARGGYTF. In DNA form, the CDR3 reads TGCAGTGCTAGATCGGGGGCAAGGGGGGGCTACACCTTC.

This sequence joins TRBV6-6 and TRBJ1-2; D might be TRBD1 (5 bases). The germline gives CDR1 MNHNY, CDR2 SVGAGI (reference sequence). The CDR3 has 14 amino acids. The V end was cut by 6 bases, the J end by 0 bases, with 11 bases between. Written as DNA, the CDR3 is TGTGCCAGCAGGACCCCGACAGCTAACTATGGCTACACCTTC. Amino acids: CASRTPTANYGYTF.

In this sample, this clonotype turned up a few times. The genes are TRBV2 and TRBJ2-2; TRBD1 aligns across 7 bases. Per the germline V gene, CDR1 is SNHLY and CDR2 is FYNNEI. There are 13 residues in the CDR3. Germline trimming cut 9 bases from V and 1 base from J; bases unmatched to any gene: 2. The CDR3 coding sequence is TGTGCCAGAGGACAGGTGAACACCGGGGAGCTGTTTTTT. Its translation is CARGQVNTGELFF. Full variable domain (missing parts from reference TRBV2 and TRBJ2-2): EPEVTQTPSHQVTQMGQEVILRCVPISNHLYFYWYRQILGQKVEFLVSFYNNEISEKSEIFDDQFSVERPDGSNFTLKIRSTKLEDSAMYFCARGQVNTGELFFGEGSRLTVL.

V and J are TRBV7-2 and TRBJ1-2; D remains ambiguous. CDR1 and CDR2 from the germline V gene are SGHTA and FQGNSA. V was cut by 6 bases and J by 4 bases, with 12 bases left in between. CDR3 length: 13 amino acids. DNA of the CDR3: TGTGCCAGCAGTGTTCCCCAGAGCTATGGCTACACCTTC. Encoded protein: CASSVPQSYGYTF.

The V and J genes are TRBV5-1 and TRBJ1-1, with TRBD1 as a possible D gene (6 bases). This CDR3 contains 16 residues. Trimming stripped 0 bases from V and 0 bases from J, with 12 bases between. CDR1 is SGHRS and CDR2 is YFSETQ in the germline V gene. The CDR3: CASSLDRGQLNTEAFF. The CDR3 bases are TGCGCCAGCAGCTTGGACCGGGGACAACTGAACACTGAAGCTTTCTTT.

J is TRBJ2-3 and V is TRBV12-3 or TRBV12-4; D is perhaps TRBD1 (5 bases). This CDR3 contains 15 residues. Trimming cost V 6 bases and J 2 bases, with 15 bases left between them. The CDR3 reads CASRTKQVYTDTQYF. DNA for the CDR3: TGTGCCAGCAGAACTAAACAGGTTTACACAGATACGCAGTATTTT.

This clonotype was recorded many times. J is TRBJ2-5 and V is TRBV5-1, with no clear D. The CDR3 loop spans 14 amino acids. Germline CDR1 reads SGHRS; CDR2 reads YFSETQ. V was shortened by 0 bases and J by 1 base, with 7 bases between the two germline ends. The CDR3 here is CASSLGAVQETQYF. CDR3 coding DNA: TGCGCCAGCAGCTTGGGGGCAGTCCAAGAGACCCAGTACTTC.

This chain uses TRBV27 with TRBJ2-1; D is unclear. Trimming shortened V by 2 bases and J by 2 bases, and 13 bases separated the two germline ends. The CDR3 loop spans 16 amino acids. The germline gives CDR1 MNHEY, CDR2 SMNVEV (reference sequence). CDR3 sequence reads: CASSLASARTYNEQFF. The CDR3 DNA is TGTGCCAGCAGTTTAGCATCGGCGAGAACCTACAATGAGCAGTTCTTC.

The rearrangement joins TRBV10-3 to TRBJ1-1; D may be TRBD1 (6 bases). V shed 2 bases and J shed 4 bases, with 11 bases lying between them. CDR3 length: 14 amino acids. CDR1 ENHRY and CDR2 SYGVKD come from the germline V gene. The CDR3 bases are TGTGCCATCAGTGAGGTTGACAGGCCCACTGAAGCTTTCTTT. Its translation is CAISEVDRPTEAFF.

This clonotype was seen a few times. CDR3 nucleotide sequence: TGCGCCAGCAGCCAAGGTTACCGGGACAGATTCTACGAGCAGTACTTC. Protein: CASSQGYRDRFYEQYF. The J gene is TRBJ2-7, the V gene TRBV4-3; TRBD1 matches 7 bases. The junction had 9 bases not matched to a gene; V was cut back by 1 base and J by 3 bases. The CDR3 covers 16 residues. The germline V gene encodes CDR1 LGHNA and CDR2 YSLEER.

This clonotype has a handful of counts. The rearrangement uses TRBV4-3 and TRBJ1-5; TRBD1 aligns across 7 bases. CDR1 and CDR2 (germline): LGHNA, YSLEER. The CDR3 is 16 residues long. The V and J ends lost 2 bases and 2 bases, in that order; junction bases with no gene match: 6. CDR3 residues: CASSQPTGVCNQPQHF. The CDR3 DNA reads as TGCGCCAGCAGCCAACCTACAGGGGTATGCAATCAGCCCCAGCATTTT.

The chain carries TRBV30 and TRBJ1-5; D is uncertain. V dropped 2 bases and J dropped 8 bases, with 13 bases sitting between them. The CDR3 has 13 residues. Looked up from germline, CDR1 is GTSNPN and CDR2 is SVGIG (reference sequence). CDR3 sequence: CAWSPLAGEPQHF. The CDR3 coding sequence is TGTGCCTGGAGTCCCCTGGCCGGGGAGCCCCAGCATTTT.

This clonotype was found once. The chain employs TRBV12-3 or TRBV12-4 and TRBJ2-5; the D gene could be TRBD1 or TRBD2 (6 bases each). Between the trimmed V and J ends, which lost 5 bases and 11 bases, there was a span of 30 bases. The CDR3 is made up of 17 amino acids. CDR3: CASSPPGAGSSYNEQYF. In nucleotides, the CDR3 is TGTGCCAGCAGTCCCCCGGGGGCGGGAAGCTCCTACAATGAGCAGTACTTC.

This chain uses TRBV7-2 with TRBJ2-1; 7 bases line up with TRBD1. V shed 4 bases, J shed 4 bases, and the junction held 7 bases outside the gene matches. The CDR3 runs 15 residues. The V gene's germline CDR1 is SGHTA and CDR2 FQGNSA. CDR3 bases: TGTGCCAGCAGCTCTACAGGGGACCCTTACAATGAGCAGTTCTTC. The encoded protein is CASSSTGDPYNEQFF.

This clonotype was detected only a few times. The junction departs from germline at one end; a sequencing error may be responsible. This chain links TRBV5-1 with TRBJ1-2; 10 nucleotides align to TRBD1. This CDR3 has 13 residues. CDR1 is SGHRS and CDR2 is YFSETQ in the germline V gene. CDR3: CASSPGQGEGYTF. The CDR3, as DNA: TGTGCCAGCAGCCCAGGACAGGGGGAAGGCTACACCTTC.

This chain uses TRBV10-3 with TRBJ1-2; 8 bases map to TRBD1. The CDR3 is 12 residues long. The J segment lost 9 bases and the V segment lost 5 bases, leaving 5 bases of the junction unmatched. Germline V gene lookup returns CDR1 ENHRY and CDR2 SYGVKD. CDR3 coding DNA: TGTGCCATCAGTCAGACAGGGGATCGCTACACCTTC. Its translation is CAISQTGDRYTF.

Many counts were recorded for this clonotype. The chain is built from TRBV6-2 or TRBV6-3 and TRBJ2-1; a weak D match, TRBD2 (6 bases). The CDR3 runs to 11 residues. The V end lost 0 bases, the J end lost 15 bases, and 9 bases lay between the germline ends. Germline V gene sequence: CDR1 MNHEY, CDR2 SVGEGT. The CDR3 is CASSYSRESFF. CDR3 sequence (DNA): TGTGCCAGCAGTTACTCCCGGGAGTCGTTCTTC.

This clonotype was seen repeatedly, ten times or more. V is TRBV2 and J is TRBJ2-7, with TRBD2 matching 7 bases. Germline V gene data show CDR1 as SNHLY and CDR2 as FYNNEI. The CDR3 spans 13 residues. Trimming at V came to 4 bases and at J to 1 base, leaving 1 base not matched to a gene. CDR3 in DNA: TGTGCCAGCAGTGGGGGAGGGTCCTACGAGCAGTACTTC. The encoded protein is CASSGGGSYEQYF.